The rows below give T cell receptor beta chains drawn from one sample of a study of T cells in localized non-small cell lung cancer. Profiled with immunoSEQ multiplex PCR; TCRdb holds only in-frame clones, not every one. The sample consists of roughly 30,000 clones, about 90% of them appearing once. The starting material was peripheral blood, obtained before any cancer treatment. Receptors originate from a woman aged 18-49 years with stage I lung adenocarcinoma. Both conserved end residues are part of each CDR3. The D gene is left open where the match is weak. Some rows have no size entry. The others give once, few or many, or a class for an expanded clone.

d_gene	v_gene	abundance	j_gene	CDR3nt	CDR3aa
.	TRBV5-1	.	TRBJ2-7	TGCGCCAGCAGCAAAGCGGCCAGTCCCTACGAGCAGTACTTC	CASSKAASPYEQYF
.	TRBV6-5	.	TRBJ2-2	TGTGCCAGCAGTTACTCGACCGCACAAAACACCGGGGAGCTGTTTTTT	CASSYSTAQNTGELFF
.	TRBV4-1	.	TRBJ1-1	TGCGCCAGCAGCCAAGAGGGTTTGGGGAACACTGAAGCTTTCTTT	CASSQEGLGNTEAFF
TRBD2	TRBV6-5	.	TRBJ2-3	TGTGCCAGCCTGAGCGGGAGCCGGACAGATACGCAGTATTTT	CASLSGSRTDTQYF
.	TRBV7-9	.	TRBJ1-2	TGTGCCAGCAGCCCAGGGTTCTCCTATGGCTACACCTTC	CASSPGFSYGYTF
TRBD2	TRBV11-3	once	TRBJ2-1	TGTGCCAGCAGCTTAGTAGCCTTGGCGGGAGAGGTTAATGAGCAGTTCTTC	CASSLVALAGEVNEQFF
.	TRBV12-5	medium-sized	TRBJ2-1	TGTGCTAGTGGTTTGGTACCCGACGGACGAAGCTCCTACAATGAGCAGTTCTTC	CASGLVPDGRSSYNEQFF
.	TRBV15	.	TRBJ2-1	TGTGCCACCAGCAGGGAAAATGTGACAGGCTATTACTCCTACAATGAGCAGTTCTTC	CATSRENVTGYYSYNEQFF
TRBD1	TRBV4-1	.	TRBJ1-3	TGCGCCAGCAGCCAGTCCGGGACAGGGGAAGCTGGAAACACCATATATTTT	CASSQSGTGEAGNTIYF
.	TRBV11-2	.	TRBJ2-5	TGTGCCAGCAGCCCCGTGGACACACCACAAGAGACCCAGTACTTC	CASSPVDTPQETQYF
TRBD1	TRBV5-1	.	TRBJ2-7	TGCGCCAGCAGCTGGACAGGTGCTCTCTACGAGCAGTACTTC	CASSWTGALYEQYF
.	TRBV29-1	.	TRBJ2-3	TGCAGCGTACAGGACACAGATACGCAGTATTTT	CSVQDTDTQYF
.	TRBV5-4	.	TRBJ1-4	TGTGCCAGCAGCTTGGACGCAGGGGTTAATGAAAAACTGTTTTTT	CASSLDAGVNEKLFF
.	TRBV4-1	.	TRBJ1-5	TGCGCCAGCAGTTTCTATAGCAATCAGCCCCAGCATTTT	CASSFYSNQPQHF
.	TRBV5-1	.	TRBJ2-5	TGCGCCAGCAGCTTGGGAGGGGAAGAGACCCAGTACTTC	CASSLGGEETQYF
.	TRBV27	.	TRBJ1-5	TGTGCCAGCAGCAATATCGATCAGCCCCAGCATTTT	CASSNIDQPQHF
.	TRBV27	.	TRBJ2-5	TGTGCCAGCAGTCCATCAGGGGAGACCCAGTACTTC	CASSPSGETQYF
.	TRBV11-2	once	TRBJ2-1	TGTGCCAGCAGCTTAGGTCCACAAAAGGGCGTGTTCTTC	CASSLGPQKGVFF
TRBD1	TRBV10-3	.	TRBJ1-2	TGTGCCATCAGTGAGTCTGGGGGCATGGGACAGGAGAACTATGGCTACACCTTC	CAISESGGMGQENYGYTF
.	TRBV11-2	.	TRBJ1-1	TGTGCCAGCAGCCCAAGGTTGGGGGTCGCGGTCACTGAAGCTTTCTTT	CASSPRLGVAVTEAFF
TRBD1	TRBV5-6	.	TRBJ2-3	TGTGCCAGCAGCCCTGACAGGGGGAACACAGATACGCAGTATTTT	CASSPDRGNTDTQYF
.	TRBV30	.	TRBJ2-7	TGTGCCTGGGATGGGGACGGGTCCTACGAGCAGTACTTC	CAWDGDGSYEQYF
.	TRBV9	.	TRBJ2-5	TGTGCCAGCAGCTTGGGGGGGGCCCAAGAGACCCAGTACTTC	CASSLGGAQETQYF
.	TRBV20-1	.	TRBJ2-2	TGCAGTGCTTTTTACACCGGGGAGCTGTTTTTT	CSAFYTGELFF
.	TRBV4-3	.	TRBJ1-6	TGCGCCAGCAGAGGGGTGGTAAATTCACCCCTCCACTTT	CASRGVVNSPLHF
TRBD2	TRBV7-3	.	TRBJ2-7	TGTGCCAGCAGCTTAATGGCTAGCGGGAGTAACGAGCAGTACTTC	CASSLMASGSNEQYF
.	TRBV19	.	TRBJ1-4	TGTGCCAGTAGTATAGATCCGTCCTTGCCTTCAGGGGCAACTAATGAAAAACTGTTTTTT	CASSIDPSLPSGATNEKLFF
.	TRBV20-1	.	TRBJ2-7	TGCAGTGCTGCCGATTACGAGCAGTACTTC	CSAADYEQYF
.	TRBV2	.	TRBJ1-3	TGTGCCAGCAGCGTCGACAGAGGGAAAGGAAACACCATATATTTT	CASSVDRGKGNTIYF
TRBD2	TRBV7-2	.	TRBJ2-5	TGTGCCAGCAGCTTGGCGGGAGAGGCGGAGACCCAGTACTTC	CASSLAGEAETQYF
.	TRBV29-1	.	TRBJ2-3	TGCAGCGCCAGGAATCGGCTAGCGCCCGAACTATCCCCCACAGATACGCAGTATTTT	CSARNRLAPELSPTDTQYF
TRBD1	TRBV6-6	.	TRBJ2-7	TGTGCCAGCAGGCGACAGGGTGGGGAGCAGTACTTC	CASRRQGGEQYF
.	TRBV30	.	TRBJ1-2	TGTGCCTGGAGTAGGAGGGAATCCCATGGCTACACCTTC	CAWSRRESHGYTF